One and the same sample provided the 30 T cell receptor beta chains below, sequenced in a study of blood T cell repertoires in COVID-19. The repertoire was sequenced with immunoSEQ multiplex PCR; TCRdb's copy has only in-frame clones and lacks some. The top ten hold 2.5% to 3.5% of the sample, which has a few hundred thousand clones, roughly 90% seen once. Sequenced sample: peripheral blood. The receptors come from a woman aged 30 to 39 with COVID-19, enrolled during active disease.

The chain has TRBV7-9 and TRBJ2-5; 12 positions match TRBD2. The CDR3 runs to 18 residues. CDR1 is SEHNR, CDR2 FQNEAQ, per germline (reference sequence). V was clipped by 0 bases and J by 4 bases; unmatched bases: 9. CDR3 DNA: TGTGCCAGCAGCTTAGCCGGACTAGCGGGATATAAAAGAGAGACCCAGTACTTC. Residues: CASSLAGLAGYKRETQYF.

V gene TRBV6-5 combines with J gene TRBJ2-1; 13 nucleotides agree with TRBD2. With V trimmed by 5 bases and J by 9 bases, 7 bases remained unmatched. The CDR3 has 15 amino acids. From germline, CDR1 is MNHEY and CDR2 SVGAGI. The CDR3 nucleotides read TGTGCCAGCAGTAAACTAGCGGGGGGGCCAGGTGAGCAGTTCTTC. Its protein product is CASSKLAGGPGEQFF.

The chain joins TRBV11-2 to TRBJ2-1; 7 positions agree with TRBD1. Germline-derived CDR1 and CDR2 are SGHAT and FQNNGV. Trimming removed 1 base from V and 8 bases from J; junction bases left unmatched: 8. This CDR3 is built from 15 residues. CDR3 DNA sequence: TGTGCCAGCAGCTTAGCCGTATACCAGGGGGATGAGCAGTTCTTC. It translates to CASSLAVYQGDEQFF.

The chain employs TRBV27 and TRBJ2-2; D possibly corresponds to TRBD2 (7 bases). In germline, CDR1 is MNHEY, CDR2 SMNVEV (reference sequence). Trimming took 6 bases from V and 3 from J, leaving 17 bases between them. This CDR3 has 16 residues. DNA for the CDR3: TGTGCCAGCAGATGGGGGCGGGAGAGCCACACCGGGGAGCTGTTTTTT. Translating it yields CASRWGRESHTGELFF.

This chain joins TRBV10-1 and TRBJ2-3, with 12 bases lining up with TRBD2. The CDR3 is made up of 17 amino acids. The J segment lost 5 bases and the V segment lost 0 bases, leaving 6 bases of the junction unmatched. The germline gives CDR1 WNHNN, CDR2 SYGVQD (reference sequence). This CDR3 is CASSESLAGGPGDTQYF. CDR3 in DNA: TGCGCCAGCAGTGAGTCCCTAGCGGGGGGGCCGGGAGATACGCAGTATTTT.

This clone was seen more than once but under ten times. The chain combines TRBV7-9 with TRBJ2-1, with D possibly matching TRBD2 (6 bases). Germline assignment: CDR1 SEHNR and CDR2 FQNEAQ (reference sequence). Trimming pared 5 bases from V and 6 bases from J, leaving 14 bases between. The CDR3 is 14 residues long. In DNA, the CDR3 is TGTGCCAGCAGCATCAGGGACTTTGGCAATGAGCAGTTCTTC. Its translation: CASSIRDFGNEQFF.

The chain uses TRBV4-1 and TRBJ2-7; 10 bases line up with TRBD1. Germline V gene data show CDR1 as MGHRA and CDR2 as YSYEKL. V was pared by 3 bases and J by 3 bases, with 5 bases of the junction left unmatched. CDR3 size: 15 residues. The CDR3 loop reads CASSHPGQGIYEQYF. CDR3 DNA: TGCGCCAGCAGCCACCCGGGACAGGGGATCTACGAGCAGTACTTC.

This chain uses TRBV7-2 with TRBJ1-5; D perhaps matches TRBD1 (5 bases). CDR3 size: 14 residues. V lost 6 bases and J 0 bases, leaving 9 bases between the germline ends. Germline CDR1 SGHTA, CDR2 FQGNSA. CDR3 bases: TGTGCCAGCAGGCCCGGGGGTAGCAATCAGCCCCAGCATTTT. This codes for CASRPGGSNQPQHF. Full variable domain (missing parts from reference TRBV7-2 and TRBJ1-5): GAGVSQSPSNKVTEKGKDVELRCDPISGHTALYWYRQSLGQGLEFLIYFQGNSAPDKSGLPSDRFSAERTGGSVSTLTIQRTQQEDSAVYLCASRPGGSNQPQHFGDGTRLSIL.

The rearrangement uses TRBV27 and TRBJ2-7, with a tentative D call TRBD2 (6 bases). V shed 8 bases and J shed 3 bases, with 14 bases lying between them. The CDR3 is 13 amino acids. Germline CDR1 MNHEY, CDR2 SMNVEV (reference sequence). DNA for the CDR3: TGTGCCAGCGCCGCGGGGAGTCTCTACGAGCAGTACGTC. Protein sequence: CASAAGSLYEQYV.

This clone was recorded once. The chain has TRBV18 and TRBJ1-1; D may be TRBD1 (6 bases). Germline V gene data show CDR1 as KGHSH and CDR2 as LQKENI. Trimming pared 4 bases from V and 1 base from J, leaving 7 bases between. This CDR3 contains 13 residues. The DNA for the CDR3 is TGTGCCAGCTCACGGACAGAGAACACTGAAGCTTTCTTT. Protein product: CASSRTENTEAFF.

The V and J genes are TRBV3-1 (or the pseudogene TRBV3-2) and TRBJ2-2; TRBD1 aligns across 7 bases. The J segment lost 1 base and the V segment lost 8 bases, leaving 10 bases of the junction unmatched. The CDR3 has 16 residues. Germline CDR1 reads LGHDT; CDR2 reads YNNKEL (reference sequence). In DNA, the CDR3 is TGTGCCAGCGTATCCGGGACAGATAAGAACACCGGGGAGCTGTTTTTT. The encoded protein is CASVSGTDKNTGELFF.

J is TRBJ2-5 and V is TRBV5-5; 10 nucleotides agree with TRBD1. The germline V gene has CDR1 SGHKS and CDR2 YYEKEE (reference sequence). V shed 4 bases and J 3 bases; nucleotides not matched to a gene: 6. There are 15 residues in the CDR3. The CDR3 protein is CASSPTGTGEETQYF. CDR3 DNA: TGTGCCAGCAGCCCCACCGGGACAGGGGAAGAGACCCAGTACTTC.

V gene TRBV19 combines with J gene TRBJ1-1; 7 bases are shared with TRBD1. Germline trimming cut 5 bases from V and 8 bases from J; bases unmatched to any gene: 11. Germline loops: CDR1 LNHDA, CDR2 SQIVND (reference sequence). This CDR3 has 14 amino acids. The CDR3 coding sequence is TGTGCCAGTAGTGAAGAAGGGACAGTCGAGGAAGCTTTCTTT. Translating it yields CASSEEGTVEEAFF.

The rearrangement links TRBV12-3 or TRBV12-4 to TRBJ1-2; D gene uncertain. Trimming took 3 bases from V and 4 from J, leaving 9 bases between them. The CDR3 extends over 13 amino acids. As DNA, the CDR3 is TGTGCCAGCAGTTTTTTACTACCCTATGGCTACACCTTC. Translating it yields CASSFLLPYGYTF.

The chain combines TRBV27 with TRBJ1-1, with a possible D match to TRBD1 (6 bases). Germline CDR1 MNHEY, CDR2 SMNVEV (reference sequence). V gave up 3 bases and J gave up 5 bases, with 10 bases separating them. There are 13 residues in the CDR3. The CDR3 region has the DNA TGTGCCAGCAGTTTCACTCAGGGGACTGAAGCTTTCTTT. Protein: CASSFTQGTEAFF.

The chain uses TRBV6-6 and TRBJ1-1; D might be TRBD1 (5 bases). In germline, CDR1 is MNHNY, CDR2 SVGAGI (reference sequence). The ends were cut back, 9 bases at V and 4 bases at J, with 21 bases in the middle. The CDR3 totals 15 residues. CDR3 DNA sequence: TGTGCCAGTTTTAGCAGGGAAGGGTCAGGCACTGAAGCTTTCTTT. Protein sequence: CASFSREGSGTEAFF.

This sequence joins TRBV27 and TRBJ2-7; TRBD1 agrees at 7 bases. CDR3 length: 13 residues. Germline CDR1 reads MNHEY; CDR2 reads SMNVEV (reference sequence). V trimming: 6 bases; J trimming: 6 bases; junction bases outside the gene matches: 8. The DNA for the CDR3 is TGTGCCAGCAGACCACGACAGGGTCTCGAGCAGTACGTC. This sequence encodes CASRPRQGLEQYV.

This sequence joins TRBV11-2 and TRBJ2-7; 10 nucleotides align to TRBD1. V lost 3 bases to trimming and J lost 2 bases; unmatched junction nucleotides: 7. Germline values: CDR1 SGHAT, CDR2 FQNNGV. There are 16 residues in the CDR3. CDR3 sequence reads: CASSFGSGTGAYEQYF. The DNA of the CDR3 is TGTGCCAGCAGCTTTGGGTCGGGGACAGGGGCCTACGAGCAGTACTTC. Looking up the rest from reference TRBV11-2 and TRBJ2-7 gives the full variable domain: EAGVAQSPRYKIIEKRQSVAFWCNPISGHATLYWYQQILGQGPKLLIQFQNNGVVDDSQLPKDRFSAERLKGVDSTLKIQPAKLEDSAVYLCASSFGSGTGAYEQYFGPGTRLTVT.

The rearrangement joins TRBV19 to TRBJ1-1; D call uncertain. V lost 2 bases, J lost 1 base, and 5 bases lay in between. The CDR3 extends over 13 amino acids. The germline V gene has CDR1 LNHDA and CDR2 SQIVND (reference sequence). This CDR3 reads CASSINKNTEAFF. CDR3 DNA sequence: TGTGCCAGTAGTATAAACAAGAACACTGAAGCTTTCTTT. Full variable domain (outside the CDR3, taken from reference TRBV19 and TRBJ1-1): DGGITQSPKYLFRKEGQNVTLSCEQNLNHDAMYWYRQDPGQGLRLIYYSQIVNDFQKGDIAEGYSVSREKKESFPLTVTSAQKNPTAFYLCASSINKNTEAFFGQGTRLTVV.

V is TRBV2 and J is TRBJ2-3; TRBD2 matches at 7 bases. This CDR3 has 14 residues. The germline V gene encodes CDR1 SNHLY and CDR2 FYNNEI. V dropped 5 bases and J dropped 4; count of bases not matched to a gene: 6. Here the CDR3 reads CASSRRGVADTQYF. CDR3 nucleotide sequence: TGTGCCAGCAGTCGTCGGGGGGTTGCAGATACGCAGTATTTT.

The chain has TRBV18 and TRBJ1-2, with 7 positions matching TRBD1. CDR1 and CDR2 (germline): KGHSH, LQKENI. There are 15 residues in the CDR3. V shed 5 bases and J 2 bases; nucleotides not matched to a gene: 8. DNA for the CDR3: TGTGCCAGCTCAGAAGGGGGGACAGTGAACTATGGCTACACCTTC. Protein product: CASSEGGTVNYGYTF. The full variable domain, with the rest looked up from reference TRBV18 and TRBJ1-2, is NAGVMQNPRHLVRRRGQEARLRCSPMKGHSHVYWYRQLPEEGLKFMVYLQKENIIDESGMPKERFSAEFPKEGPSILRIQQVVRGDSAAYFCASSEGGTVNYGYTFGSGTRLTVV.

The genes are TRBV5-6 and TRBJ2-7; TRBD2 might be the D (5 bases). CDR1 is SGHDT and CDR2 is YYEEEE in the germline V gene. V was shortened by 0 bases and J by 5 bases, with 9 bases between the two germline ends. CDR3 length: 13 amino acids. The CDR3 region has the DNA TGTGCCAGCAGCTTGGGAGGGATCAACGAGCAGTACTTC. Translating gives CASSLGGINEQYF.

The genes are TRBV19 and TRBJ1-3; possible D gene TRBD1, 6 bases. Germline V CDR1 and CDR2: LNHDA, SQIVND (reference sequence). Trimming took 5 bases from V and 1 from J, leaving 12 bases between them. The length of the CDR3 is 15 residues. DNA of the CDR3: TGTGCCAGTAGTGCACAGGGATCATCTGGAAACACCATATATTTT. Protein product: CASSAQGSSGNTIYF. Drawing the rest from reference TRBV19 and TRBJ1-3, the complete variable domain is DGGITQSPKYLFRKEGQNVTLSCEQNLNHDAMYWYRQDPGQGLRLIYYSQIVNDFQKGDIAEGYSVSREKKESFPLTVTSAQKNPTAFYLCASSAQGSSGNTIYFGEGSWLTVV.

CDR3 in DNA: TGTGCCAGCAGGAGGGACAGGGGATATGAAAAACTGTTTTTT. It is translated as CASRRDRGYEKLFF. V usage is TRBV11-2 and J usage is TRBJ1-4; 10 positions match TRBD1. This CDR3 region has 14 residues. V dropped 6 bases and J dropped 6; count of bases not matched to a gene: 4. The germline V gene encodes CDR1 SGHAT and CDR2 FQNNGV.

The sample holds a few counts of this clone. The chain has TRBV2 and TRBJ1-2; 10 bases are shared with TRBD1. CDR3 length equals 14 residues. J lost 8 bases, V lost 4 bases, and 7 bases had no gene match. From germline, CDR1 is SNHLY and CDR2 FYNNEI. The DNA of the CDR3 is TGTGCCAGCAGTGTGGACAGGGGGAGTAAAGGCTACACCTTC. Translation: CASSVDRGSKGYTF.

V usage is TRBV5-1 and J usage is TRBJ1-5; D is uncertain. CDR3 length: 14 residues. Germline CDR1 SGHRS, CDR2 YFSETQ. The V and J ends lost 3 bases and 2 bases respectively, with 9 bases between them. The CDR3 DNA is TGCGCCAGCAGCTCCCAGCGGGGCAATCAGCCCCAGCATTTT. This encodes CASSSQRGNQPQHF.

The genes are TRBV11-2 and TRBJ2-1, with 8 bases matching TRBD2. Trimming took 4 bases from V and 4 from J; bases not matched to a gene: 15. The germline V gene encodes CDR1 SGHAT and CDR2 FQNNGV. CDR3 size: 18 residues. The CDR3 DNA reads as TGTGCCAGCAGCTCCCGGGGTGGGCCTAGCGGGCCGTACAATGAGCAGTTCTTC. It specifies CASSSRGGPSGPYNEQFF.

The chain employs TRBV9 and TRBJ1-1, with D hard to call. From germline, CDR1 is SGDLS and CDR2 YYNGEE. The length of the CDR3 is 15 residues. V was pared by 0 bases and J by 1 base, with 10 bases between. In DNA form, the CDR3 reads TGTGCCAGCAGCGTAGGTCTCACTCAGAACACTGAAGCTTTCTTT. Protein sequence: CASSVGLTQNTEAFF.

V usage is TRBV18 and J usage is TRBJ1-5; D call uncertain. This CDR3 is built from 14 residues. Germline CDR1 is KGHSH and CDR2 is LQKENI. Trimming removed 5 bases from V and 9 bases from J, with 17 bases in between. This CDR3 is CASSSRQRNGPQHF. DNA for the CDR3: TGTGCCAGCTCATCCCGGCAGCGAAATGGGCCCCAGCATTTT.

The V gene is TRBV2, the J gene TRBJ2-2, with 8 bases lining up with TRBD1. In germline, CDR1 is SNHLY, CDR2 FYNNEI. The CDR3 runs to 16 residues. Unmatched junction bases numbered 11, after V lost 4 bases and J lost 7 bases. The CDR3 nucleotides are TGTGCCAGCAGTGGGTCCAGGGGGCGTATCAACGGGGAGCTGTTTTTT. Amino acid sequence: CASSGSRGRINGELFF.